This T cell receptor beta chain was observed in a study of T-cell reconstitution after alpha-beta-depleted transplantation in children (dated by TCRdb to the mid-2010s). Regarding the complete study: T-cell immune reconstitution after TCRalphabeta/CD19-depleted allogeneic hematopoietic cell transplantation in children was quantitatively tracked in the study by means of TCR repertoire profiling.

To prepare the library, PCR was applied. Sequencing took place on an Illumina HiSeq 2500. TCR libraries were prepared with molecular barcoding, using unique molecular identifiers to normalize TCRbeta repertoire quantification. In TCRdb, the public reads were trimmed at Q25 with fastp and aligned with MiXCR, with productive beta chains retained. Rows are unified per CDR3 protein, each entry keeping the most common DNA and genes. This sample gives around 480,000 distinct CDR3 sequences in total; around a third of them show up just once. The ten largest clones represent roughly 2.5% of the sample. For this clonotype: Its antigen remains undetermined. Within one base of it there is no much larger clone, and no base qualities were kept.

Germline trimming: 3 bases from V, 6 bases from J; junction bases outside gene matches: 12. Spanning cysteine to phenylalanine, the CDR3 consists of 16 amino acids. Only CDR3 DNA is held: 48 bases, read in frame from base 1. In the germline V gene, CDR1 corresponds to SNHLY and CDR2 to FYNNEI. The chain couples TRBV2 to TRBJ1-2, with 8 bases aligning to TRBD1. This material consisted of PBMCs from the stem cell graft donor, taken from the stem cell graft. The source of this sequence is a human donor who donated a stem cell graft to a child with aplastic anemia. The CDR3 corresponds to CASSDWVLQGDDGYTF. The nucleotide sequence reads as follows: TGTGCCAGCAGTGATTGGGTTTTACAGGGGGATGATGGCTACACCTTC.